The T cell receptor beta chain under discussion was sequenced for a study of response to subunit inactivated influenza vaccine. Overall study findings and caveats: The authors offered the suggestion that each seasonal influenza vaccination recruits few new T cells.

The germline V gene encodes CDR1 SGHRS and CDR2 YFSETQ. This CDR3 contains 18 residues. V lost 0 bases, J lost 0 bases, and 13 bases lay in between. This clonotype has more than one count but fewer than ten. Its cognate antigen is unknown. TCRdb re-called the RT-PCR reads through MiXCR, storing one row per CDR3 protein. Among approximately 700,000 distinct CDR3 sequences listed, 15% to 18% were seen once. The chain uses TRBV5-1 and TRBJ2-6, with a tentative D call TRBD1 (6 bases). The sample in question was PBMCs from blood, obtained 11 to 12 days after vaccination. This clonotype was sampled from a man aged 50-59 years who received an inactivated influenza vaccine. Here the CDR3 reads CASSLAPTGDSGANVLTF. The CDR3 coding sequence is TGCGCCAGCAGCTTGGCCCCGACAGGTGACTCTGGGGCCAACGTCCTGACTTTC. Supplemented by reference TRBV5-1 and TRBJ2-6, the full variable domain reads KAGVTQTPRYLIKTRGQQVTLSCSPISGHRSVSWYQQTPGQGLQFLFEYFSETQRNKGNFPGRFSGRQFSNSRSEMNVSTLELGDSALYLCASSLAPTGDSGANVLTFGAGSRLTVL.